Included here is one T cell receptor beta chain sequence, with context. Antigen specificity is unknown. Libraries were UMI-labeled 5' RACE TRB cDNA. One entry per CDR3 protein, without DNA, is what TCRdb gives after re-calling the 5' RACE reads. The table for this sample gives 75,000 to 100,000 distinct CDR3 sequences. This entry belongs to a study of CXCR3-negative and CXCR3-positive naive CD8 T cells. Findings and caveats of the study: Naive cells with CXCR3 showed TRB CDR3s that were more hydrophobic than those in CXCR3-negative naive cells. Upon cryopreservation, CXCR3 expression partially decreased, and most assays used fresh PBMCs.

Germline lookup yields CDR1 MGHRA and CDR2 YSYEKL. CDR3 length: 15 residues. Input material: naive CXCR3+ CD8+ T cells from blood. The subset here: CD45RO-CCR7+CD27+CD95- naive CD8+ T cells expressing CXCR3 (TNR3+). The receptor was derived from a human donor in good health. Some clones in this sample may be carry-over from other donors' samples. The rearrangement joins TRBV4-1 to TRBJ2-1. The CDR3 protein is CASSGLEQTYNEQFF.